The 15 T cell receptor beta chains listed next were all sequenced from one sample in a study of Tregs in tolerant kidney transplant recipients. TCRdb's copy holds only in-frame clones and misses some; the assay was immunoSEQ multiplex PCR. In the table there are over 50,000 clones, 80% to 90% of which are singletons. The sequencing here drew on Tregs from blood, taken before the transplant. Every receptor here comes from a human donor who received a combined kidney and bone marrow transplant.

This chain uses TRBV7-9 with TRBJ2-3; TRBD1 agrees at 9 bases. The germline CDR1 and CDR2 sequences are SEHNR and FQNEAQ (reference sequence). After removal of 5 bases from V and 5 bases from J, the junction contained 14 bases not matched to a gene. The CDR3 length is 17 residues. CDR3 sequence reads: CASSATPGTGIGDTQYF. CDR3 bases: TGTGCCAGCAGCGCCACCCCCGGGACAGGGATTGGAGATACGCAGTATTTT.

The chain joins TRBV29-1 to TRBJ2-3; possible D gene TRBD1, 5 bases. Germline CDR1 is SQVTM and CDR2 is ANQGSEA. With 1 base removed from V and 6 bases from J, the gap between germline ends came to 23 bases. The CDR3 is made up of 17 amino acids. CDR3 region: CSVEGLGARDSWDTQYF. The CDR3 DNA follows: TGCAGCGTTGAAGGACTTGGGGCTCGTGATTCATGGGATACGCAGTATTTT.

The chain joins TRBV10-3 to TRBJ2-7; D tentatively reads TRBD1 or TRBD2 (5 bases each). The CDR3 length is 13 residues. Germline CDR1 reads ENHRY; CDR2 reads SYGVKD. V lost 11 bases and J lost 2, with 16 bases in between. CDR3 loop: CAPRGRVPYEQYF. The CDR3 DNA reads as TGTGCCCCAAGGGGACGGGTACCCTACGAGCAGTACTTC.

This clone appeared a single time. This chain uses TRBV9 with TRBJ2-1; 11 nucleotides agree with TRBD2. The CDR3 consists of 15 residues. Germline assignment: CDR1 SGDLS and CDR2 YYNGEE. The V gene end was trimmed by 3 bases and the J gene end by 4 bases; junction bases not matched to a gene: 3. CDR3 in amino acids: CASSALAGDYNEQFF. DNA for the CDR3: TGTGCCAGCAGCGCACTAGCGGGAGATTACAATGAGCAGTTCTTC.

The chain links TRBV10-2 to TRBJ1-1, with 8 nucleotides matching TRBD1. This CDR3 is 14 amino acids long. Germline V gene lookup returns CDR1 WSHSY and CDR2 SAAADI. V gave up 7 bases and J gave up 6 bases; unmatched junction bases: 10. The CDR3 nucleotides are TGCGCCAGCATCCCGGACAGGGCGACAGCTGAAGCTTTCTTT. This gives the protein CASIPDRATAEAFF.

This chain joins TRBV6-6 and TRBJ2-5; TRBD2 aligns across 7 bases. The CDR3 runs to 14 residues. Losses at the gene ends were 1 base for V and 6 bases for J; bases not matched to a gene: 5. From germline, CDR1 is MNHNY and CDR2 SVGAGI (reference sequence). The CDR3 coding sequence is TGTGCCAGCAGTTACTGGGGAGGGCCACAGACCCAGTACTTC. As protein: CASSYWGGPQTQYF.

The chain has TRBV4-1 and TRBJ1-1, with a possible D match to TRBD1 (5 bases). Germline V CDR1 and CDR2: MGHRA, YSYEKL. The CDR3 contains 16 residues. The germline V and J ends were trimmed by 0 bases and 3 bases, with 14 bases remaining between them. DNA of the CDR3: TGCGCCAGCAGCCAAGAGTTACGGGGCTTGGACACTGAAGCTTTCTTT. It is translated as CASSQELRGLDTEAFF.

V gene TRBV5-4 combines with J gene TRBJ2-7, with D uncertain. The CDR3 sequence is 16 residues long. Germline lookup yields CDR1 SGHNT and CDR2 YYREEE (reference sequence). V was pared by 0 bases and J by 0 bases, with 13 bases between. Written as DNA, the CDR3 is TGTGCCAGCAGCTTGGTCGGTAGCCGCGGCTCCTACGAGCAGTACTTC. Its translation is CASSLVGSRGSYEQYF.

The rearrangement uses TRBV5-1 and TRBJ2-1; TRBD2 agrees at 12 bases. Germline V lookup: CDR1 SGHRS, CDR2 YFSETQ. J lost 6 bases, V lost 5 bases, and 3 bases had no gene match. There are 14 residues in the CDR3. In nucleotides, the CDR3 is TGCGCCAGCAGTCGACTAGCGGGAGCCAATGAGCAGTTCTTC. This codes for CASSRLAGANEQFF.

This clone was picked up a small number of times. The rearrangement joins TRBV7-2 to TRBJ1-4; 9 positions agree with TRBD1. V lost 3 bases to trimming and J lost 1 base; unmatched junction nucleotides: 6. From germline, CDR1 is SGHTA and CDR2 FQGNSA. CDR3 length: 17 amino acids. The CDR3 region is CASSFAGQGGTNEKLFF. CDR3 nucleotides: TGTGCCAGCAGCTTTGCGGGACAGGGTGGAACTAATGAAAAACTGTTTTTT.

The chain carries TRBV19 and TRBJ1-2; a weak D match, TRBD1 (5 bases). The CDR3 loop spans 14 amino acids. The V gene lost 7 bases and the J gene lost 8 bases, with 20 bases spanning the gap. Germline-derived CDR1 and CDR2 are LNHDA and SQIVND (reference sequence). The CDR3, as DNA: TGTGCCAGTATCCCAAGTGACGGGGGAGGAGGCTACACCTTC. It is translated as CASIPSDGGGGYTF.

The chain couples TRBV29-1 to TRBJ1-2; D is unresolved. There are 13 residues in the CDR3. The germline CDR1 and CDR2 sequences are SQVTM and ANQGSEA. Trimming pared 5 bases from V and 5 bases from J, leaving 15 bases between. The CDR3 coding sequence is TGCAGCGTTACCGAGGGAAATGGGTATGGCTACACCTTC. Protein: CSVTEGNGYGYTF.

The J gene is TRBJ1-2, the V gene TRBV6-1; D not certain. Germline-derived CDR1 and CDR2 are MNHNS and SASEGT. The ends were cut back, 6 bases at V and 0 bases at J, with 8 bases in the middle. The CDR3 covers 13 residues. The DNA of the CDR3 is TGTGCCAGCAGGACATATCCTAACTATGGCTACACCTTC. This sequence encodes CASRTYPNYGYTF.

This clone was seen once. The chain is built from TRBV5-8 and TRBJ2-3; D assignment may be TRBD1 or TRBD2 (5 bases each). V gave up 4 bases and J gave up 0 bases, with 12 bases separating them. The length of the CDR3 is 15 residues. CDR1 is SGHTS and CDR2 is YDEGEE in the germline V gene. This chain's CDR3 is CASSPGDPSTDTQYF. The CDR3 bases are TGTGCCAGCAGCCCCGGGGACCCAAGCACAGATACGCAGTATTTT.

The CDR3 is CASRTGNNSPLHF. For the CDR3, the DNA is TGTGCCAGCAGGACAGGGAATAATTCACCCCTCCACTTT. The V and J genes are TRBV28 and TRBJ1-6; 7 bases fit TRBD1. This CDR3 contains 13 residues. V was pared by 6 bases and J by 5 bases, with 1 base of the junction left unmatched. CDR1 MDHEN and CDR2 SYDVKM come from the germline V gene.